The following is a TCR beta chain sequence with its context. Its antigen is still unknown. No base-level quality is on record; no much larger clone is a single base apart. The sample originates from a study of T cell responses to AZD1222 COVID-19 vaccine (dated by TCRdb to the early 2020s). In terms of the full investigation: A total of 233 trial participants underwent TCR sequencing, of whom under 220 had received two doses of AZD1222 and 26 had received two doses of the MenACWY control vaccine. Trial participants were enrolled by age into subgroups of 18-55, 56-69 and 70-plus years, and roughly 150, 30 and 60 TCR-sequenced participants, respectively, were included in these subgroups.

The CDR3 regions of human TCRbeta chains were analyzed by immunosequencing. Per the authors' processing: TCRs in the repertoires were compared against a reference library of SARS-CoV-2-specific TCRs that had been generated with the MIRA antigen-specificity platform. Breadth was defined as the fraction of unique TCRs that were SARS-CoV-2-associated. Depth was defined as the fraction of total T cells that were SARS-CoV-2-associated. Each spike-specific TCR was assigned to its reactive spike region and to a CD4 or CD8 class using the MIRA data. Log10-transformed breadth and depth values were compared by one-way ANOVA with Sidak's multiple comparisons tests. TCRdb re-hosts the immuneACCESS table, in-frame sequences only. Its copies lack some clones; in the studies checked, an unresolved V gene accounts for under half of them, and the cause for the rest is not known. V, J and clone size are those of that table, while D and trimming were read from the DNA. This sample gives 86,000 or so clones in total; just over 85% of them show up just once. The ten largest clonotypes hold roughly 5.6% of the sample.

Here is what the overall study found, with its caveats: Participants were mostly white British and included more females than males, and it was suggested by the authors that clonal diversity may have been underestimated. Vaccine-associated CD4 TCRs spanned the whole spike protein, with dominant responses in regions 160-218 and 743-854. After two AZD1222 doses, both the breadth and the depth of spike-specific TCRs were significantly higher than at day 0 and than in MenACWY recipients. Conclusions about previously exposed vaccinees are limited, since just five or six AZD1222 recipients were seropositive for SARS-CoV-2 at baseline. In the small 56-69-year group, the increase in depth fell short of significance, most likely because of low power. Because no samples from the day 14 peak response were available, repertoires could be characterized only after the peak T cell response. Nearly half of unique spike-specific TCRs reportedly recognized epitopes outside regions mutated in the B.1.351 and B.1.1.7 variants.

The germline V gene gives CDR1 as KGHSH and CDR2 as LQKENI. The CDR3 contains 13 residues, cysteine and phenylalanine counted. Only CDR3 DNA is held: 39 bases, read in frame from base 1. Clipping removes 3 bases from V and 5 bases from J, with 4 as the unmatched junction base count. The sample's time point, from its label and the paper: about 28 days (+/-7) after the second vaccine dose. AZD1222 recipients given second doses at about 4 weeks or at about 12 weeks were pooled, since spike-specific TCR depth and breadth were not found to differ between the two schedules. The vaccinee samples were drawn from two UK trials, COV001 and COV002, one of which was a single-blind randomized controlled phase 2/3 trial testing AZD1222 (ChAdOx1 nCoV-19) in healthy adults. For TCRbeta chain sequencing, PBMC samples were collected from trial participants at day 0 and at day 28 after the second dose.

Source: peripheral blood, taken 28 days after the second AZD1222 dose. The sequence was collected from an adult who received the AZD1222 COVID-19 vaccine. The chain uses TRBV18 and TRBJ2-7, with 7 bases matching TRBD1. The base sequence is TGTGCCAGCTCACCCGACAGGGACGACGAGCAGTACTTC. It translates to CASSPDRDDEQYF.